The clone carrying this T cell receptor beta chain was seen ten or more times. The antigen is unknown. RNA transcripts were the template for amplifying TCR beta CDR3 regions. Carried out on the TCR CDR3, a first-round RT-PCR used the HTBI primer set. TCRdb recomputed calls from the multiplex PCR reads with MiXCR, one row per CDR3 protein. The sample lists some 600,000 distinct CDR3 sequences; around 13% were seen once. This sample was taken from a study of T cells in Graves' hyperthyroidism and ophthalmopathy. Overall study findings and caveats: The model's output predicted ophthalmopathy at a median of around 7 months prior to onset.

Hyperthyroidism in the patients, aged 18 to 65, was newly diagnosed and under 2 months in duration. Lactation, pregnancy, other autoimmune disease or uncontrolled infection led to exclusion of patients. Drawn at first hyperthyroidism diagnosis, the blood sample preceded any ophthalmopathy symptoms. The receptor's source is a woman aged 25 to 39 with Graves' hyperthyroidism that later progressed to Graves' ophthalmopathy. Sequences were obtained from blood.

The CDR3 loop is CASRTEFNQPQHF. In DNA form, the CDR3 reads TGTGCCAGTAGGACGGAATTCAATCAGCCCCAGCATTTT. The gene calls are TRBV19 and TRBJ1-5; D call uncertain. Trimming took 6 bases from V and 3 from J, leaving 9 bases between them. Germline CDR1 is LNHDA and CDR2 is SQIVND (reference sequence). This CDR3 is built from 13 residues.